The 17 T cell receptor beta chains in this list originate from one sample, sequenced in a study of cytomegalovirus exposure and HLA in healthy donors. A multiplex PCR was run with 60 Vbeta primers and 13 Jbeta primers. Method: immunoSEQ multiplex PCR; TCRdb's copy keeps in-frame clones and lacks some. This sample yields 78,000 or so clones, of which approximately 60% are seen a single time; roughly 4% belongs to the top ten. Source material: PBMCs. The receptor set was obtained from a male donor in good health and CMV-seropositive.

The chain carries TRBV5-1 and TRBJ1-5; D is perhaps TRBD1 (5 bases). Germline V gene lookup returns CDR1 SGHRS and CDR2 YFSETQ. The CDR3 loop spans 16 amino acids. The V end was cut by 3 bases, the J end by 1 base, with 14 bases between. The CDR3 is CASSSAGPPSNQPQHF. The DNA of the CDR3 is TGCGCCAGCAGCTCGGCAGGGCCGCCGAGCAATCAGCCCCAGCATTTT.

The chain uses TRBV4-2 and TRBJ2-1, with D possibly matching TRBD2 (6 bases). Germline-derived CDR1 and CDR2 are LGHNA and YNFKEQ. V lost 4 bases, J lost 6 bases, and 13 bases lay in between. CDR3 size: 14 residues. In DNA, the CDR3 is TGTGCCAGCAGCCTCCACCGGGACTTCAATGAGCAGTTCTTC. Translated: CASSLHRDFNEQFF.

The chain employs TRBV30 and TRBJ2-5; perhaps TRBD1 as D (6 bases). Germline V gene data show CDR1 as GTSNPN and CDR2 as SVGIG (reference sequence). This CDR3 is built from 14 residues. Trimming removed 0 bases at V and 4 bases at J, with 12 bases between. As DNA, the CDR3 is TGTGCCTGGAGTGTAGGGGGAATGTCAGAGACCCAGTACTTC. Its protein product is CAWSVGGMSETQYF.

The gene calls are TRBV7-9 and TRBJ2-7, with TRBD2 as a possible D gene (5 bases). The germline gives CDR1 SEHNR, CDR2 FQNEAQ (reference sequence). Trimming cost V 4 bases and J 1 base, with 8 bases left between them. The CDR3 contains 13 residues. CDR3 residues: CASSSEGSYEQYF. The CDR3 DNA is TGTGCCAGCAGCTCCGAGGGATCCTACGAGCAGTACTTC.

CDR3 loop: CASSWGDTQYF. DNA of the CDR3: TGTGCCAGCAGCTGGGGGGACACCCAGTACTTC. This chain joins TRBV5-4 and TRBJ2-5, with D maybe TRBD2 (6 bases). Trimming stripped 3 bases from V and 8 bases from J, with 8 bases between. Germline V gene sequence: CDR1 SGHNT, CDR2 YYREEE (reference sequence). The CDR3 is made up of 11 amino acids.

This clone was detected only once. This chain uses TRBV15 with TRBJ2-7; 8 nucleotides align to TRBD1. CDR3 size: 13 residues. The V and J ends lost 2 bases and 5 bases, in that order; junction bases with no gene match: 2. Germline CDR1 is LNHNV and CDR2 is YYDKDF (reference sequence). CDR3 bases: TGTGCCACCAGCAGACAGGGGGCGGACGAGCAGTACTTC. This gives the protein CATSRQGADEQYF. Full variable domain (rest looked up from reference TRBV15 and TRBJ2-7): DAMVIQNPRYQVTQFGKPVTLSCSQTLNHNVMYWYQQKSSQAPKLLFHYYDKDFNNEADTPDNFQSRRPNTSFCFLDIRSPGLGDTAMYLCATSRQGADEQYFGPGTRLTVT.

This chain joins TRBV27 and TRBJ1-1; the D gene is possibly TRBD1 (5 bases). CDR3 length equals 13 residues. CDR1 and CDR2 (germline): MNHEY, SMNVEV (reference sequence). Trimming removed 8 bases at V and 3 bases at J, with 13 bases between. The CDR3 is CASGGVLDTEAFF. Written as DNA, the CDR3 is TGTGCCAGCGGAGGGGTATTGGACACTGAAGCTTTCTTT.

As for this clone: The sample holds other DNA sequences that translate to the same CDR3. This chain joins TRBV5-1 and TRBJ2-5; TRBD1 matches 7 bases. This CDR3 has 14 amino acids. CDR1 is SGHRS and CDR2 is YFSETQ in the germline V gene. Losses at the gene ends were 2 bases for V and 1 base for J; bases not matched to a gene: 2. DNA for the CDR3: TGCGCCAGCAGCTTAGGGACAGCCCAAGAGACCCAGTACTTC. Translation: CASSLGTAQETQYF.

V is TRBV6-5 and J is TRBJ2-5; TRBD2 matches 12 bases. The junction had 9 bases not matched to a gene; V was cut back by 3 bases and J by 7 bases. CDR1 is MNHEY, CDR2 SVGAGI, per germline. There are 16 residues in the CDR3. The CDR3 sequence: CASSYRSTSGSGTQYF. The CDR3 nucleotides read TGTGCCAGCAGTTATAGATCGACTAGCGGGAGTGGGACCCAGTACTTC.

This clone appeared once. The gene calls are TRBV15 and TRBJ2-7; D is uncertain. This CDR3 contains 15 residues. V gave up 0 bases and J gave up 1 base, with 10 bases separating them. Germline CDR1 LNHNV, CDR2 YYDKDF (reference sequence). The CDR3 is CATSRDYDTSYEQYF. CDR3 nucleotides: TGTGCCACCAGCAGAGATTACGACACATCCTACGAGCAGTACTTC.

This clone came up a few times. The chain employs TRBV29-1 and TRBJ2-2; D unresolved. This CDR3 region has 12 residues. Germline CDR1 SQVTM, CDR2 ANQGSEA. V gave up 1 base and J gave up 6 bases, with 6 bases separating them. The DNA of the CDR3 is TGCAGCGTTGAAGTCATAGCCGGGGAGCTGTTTTTT. Residues: CSVEVIAGELFF.

This sequence joins TRBV2 and TRBJ1-1, with D possibly being TRBD1 (6 bases). Germline loops: CDR1 SNHLY, CDR2 FYNNEI. The CDR3 has 14 amino acids. Trimming cost V 6 bases and J 5 bases, with 16 bases left between them. The CDR3 is CASSKGGVGTEAFF. The DNA of the CDR3 is TGTGCCAGCAGCAAAGGGGGTGTAGGGACTGAAGCTTTCTTT. Drawing the rest from reference TRBV2 and TRBJ1-1, the complete variable domain is EPEVTQTPSHQVTQMGQEVILRCVPISNHLYFYWYRQILGQKVEFLVSFYNNEISEKSEIFDDQFSVERPDGSNFTLKIRSTKLEDSAMYFCASSKGGVGTEAFFGQGTRLTVV.

The chain joins TRBV5-1 to TRBJ2-2; 7 bases map to TRBD1. Germline V CDR1 and CDR2: SGHRS, YFSETQ. This CDR3 region has 15 residues. The ends lost 4 bases at V and 7 bases at J; junction bases unmatched: 10. The CDR3 region is CASSLDRARDGELFF. The CDR3 region has the DNA TGCGCCAGCAGCCTTGACAGGGCCCGGGACGGGGAGCTGTTTTTT. The entire variable domain, with the rest obtained from reference TRBV5-1 and TRBJ2-2, is as follows: KAGVTQTPRYLIKTRGQQVTLSCSPISGHRSVSWYQQTPGQGLQFLFEYFSETQRNKGNFPGRFSGRQFSNSRSEMNVSTLELGDSALYLCASSLDRARDGELFFGEGSRLTVL.

J is TRBJ1-2 and V is TRBV19; tentative D call: TRBD1 (6 bases). The CDR3 loop spans 13 amino acids. CDR1 and CDR2 (germline): LNHDA, SQIVND (reference sequence). The V gene lost 7 bases and the J gene lost 6 bases, with 15 bases spanning the gap. CDR3 bases: TGTGCCAGTAATCTAAGGACAGACGATGGCTACACCTTC. Translated, it gives CASNLRTDDGYTF.

This chain links TRBV6-5 with TRBJ2-7; D gene unclear. Trimming pared 5 bases from V and 6 bases from J, leaving 14 bases between. The CDR3 has 13 amino acids. Germline loops: CDR1 MNHEY, CDR2 SVGAGI. The CDR3 loop reads CASSPVLPPEQYF. Written as DNA, the CDR3 is TGTGCCAGCAGTCCGGTCTTACCTCCCGAGCAGTACTTC.

V gene TRBV10-1 combines with J gene TRBJ2-7; D might be TRBD1 (5 bases). Germline-derived CDR1 and CDR2 are WNHNN and SYGVQD (reference sequence). V gave up 1 base and J gave up 3 bases, with 19 bases separating them. The CDR3 is made up of 17 amino acids. The CDR3 sequence is CASSEYPRTIRDYEQYF. The DNA of the CDR3 is TGCGCCAGCAGTGAGTACCCGAGGACAATTAGGGACTACGAGCAGTACTTC.

The gene calls are TRBV30 and TRBJ2-7; D might be TRBD1 (6 bases). Germline V gene lookup returns CDR1 GTSNPN and CDR2 SVGIG (reference sequence). This CDR3 is 12 amino acids long. The germline V and J ends were trimmed by 5 bases and 2 bases, with 10 bases remaining between them. This CDR3 is CAWGRGTYEQYF. The CDR3, as DNA: TGTGCCTGGGGCAGGGGAACCTACGAGCAGTACTTC.